Listed below are T cell receptor beta chains from one sample, sequenced in a study of vaccination effects on CD4 cells after COVID-19. Clones were read by immunoSEQ multiplex PCR, and TCRdb kept only the in-frame ones, dropping some. Of about 59,000 clones in the sample, 75% to 85% are singletons; the top ten hold 1.5% to 2%. These receptors' antigens are unknown. The sequencing used CD4+ T cells from PBMCs cultured with HCoV-OC43 spike peptides, collected after COVID-19 vaccination. These TCRs come from a human donor who received a COVID-19 vaccine. Both conserved end residues are part of each CDR3. A D gene is named only where the DNA matches it firmly. Expanded clones get a size class; other rows say once, few or many, or leave the size out.

size	V	J	D	CDR3	DNA
few	TRBV6-6	TRBJ1-1	TRBD1	CASSVGQGIDTEAFF	TGTGCCAGCAGTGTGGGACAGGGGATCGACACTGAAGCTTTCTTT
NA	TRBV6-5	TRBJ1-1	NA	CASKAEGVGTEAFF	TGTGCCAGCAAAGCCGAGGGGGTAGGCACTGAAGCTTTCTTT
NA	TRBV5-1	TRBJ1-2	NA	CASRYQENPFYGYTF	TGCGCCAGCAGATATCAGGAGAACCCGTTCTATGGCTACACCTTC
NA	TRBV6-6	TRBJ2-2	TRBD1	CASRPGTGNTGELFF	TGTGCCAGCAGACCCGGGACAGGGAACACCGGGGAGCTGTTTTTT
NA	TRBV29-1	TRBJ1-5	NA	CSVPPVPGQPQHF	TGCAGCGTTCCCCCGGTCCCTGGGCAGCCCCAGCATTTT
NA	TRBV3-1/TRBV3-2	TRBJ1-3	NA	CASSRASAGNTIYF	TGTGCCAGCAGTCGAGCCAGTGCCGGAAACACCATATATTTT
NA	TRBV19	TRBJ2-2	NA	CASSIIGLHRNTGELFF	TGTGCCAGTAGTATAATCGGGCTCCATCGGAACACCGGGGAGCTGTTTTTT
NA	TRBV5-1	TRBJ1-6	NA	CASSLLQTNSPLHF	TGCGCCAGCAGCTTGTTACAAACGAATTCACCCCTCCACTTT
NA	TRBV14	TRBJ1-4	NA	CASSQVRPTNEKLFF	TGTGCCAGCAGCCAAGTGCGGCCAACTAATGAAAAACTGTTTTTT
NA	TRBV11-2	TRBJ2-5	TRBD1	CASSPTGGEETQYF	TGTGCCAGCAGCCCGACAGGGGGCGAGGAGACCCAGTACTTC
NA	TRBV12-3/TRBV12-4	TRBJ2-6	TRBD1	CASSFLGQGPAF	TGTGCCAGCAGTTTTTTGGGACAGGGTCCGGCTTTC
NA	TRBV19	TRBJ2-6	TRBD1	CASSQGQGTEGANVLTF	TGTGCCAGTAGTCAGGGACAGGGAACTGAAGGGGCCAACGTCCTGACTTTC
NA	TRBV7-9	TRBJ1-2	NA	CASSRKDPNYGYTF	TGTGCCAGCAGCCGAAAGGACCCTAACTATGGCTACACCTTC